These 21 T cell receptor beta chains share one sample of origin, sequenced in a study of blood T cells in healthy people across ages (dated by TCRdb to the mid-2010s). Library generation was performed with 5' RACE. Sequencing used an Illumina HiSeq 2500. The second PCR ran for about 7 to 11 cycles and used a J-beta primer mix along with a sample-barcoded 5' primer. Clones were called with MiXCR by TCRdb after fastp trimmed the public reads at Q25, and only in-frame beta chains were retained. Each record represents a unique CDR3 protein, reported with the most common genes and DNA among its rows. The sample table holds about a million distinct CDR3 sequences, of which around 49% were seen once. The ten largest clones represent roughly 12% of the sample. The sample comprised blood. The receptors stem from a man aged 25 to 45 in good health.

The sample holds one count of this clonotype. The V call is TRBV6-2 or TRBV6-3, the J call TRBJ2-1; D ambiguous. V was trimmed by 6 bases and J by 4 bases, leaving 10 bases between them. The germline V gene encodes CDR1 MNHEY and CDR2 SVGEGT. This CDR3 contains 13 residues. CDR3 sequence reads: CASRPTPYNEQFF. The CDR3 coding sequence is TGTGCCAGCAGACCTACCCCTTACAATGAGCAGTTCTTC.

The chain is built from TRBV27 and TRBJ1-1; D gene unclear. Per germline, CDR1 MNHEY and CDR2 SMNVEV (reference sequence). The CDR3 length is 14 residues. V dropped 5 bases and J dropped 3 bases, with 13 bases sitting between them. CDR3: CASSHKVGYTEAFF. CDR3 in DNA: TGTGCCAGCAGTCATAAAGTAGGGTACACTGAAGCTTTCTTT.

This rearrangement joins TRBV20-1 to TRBJ1-5, with 7 nucleotides matching TRBD1. V was pared by 6 bases and J by 6 bases, with 5 bases of the junction left unmatched. The CDR3 length is 12 residues. Per the germline V gene, CDR1 is DFQATT and CDR2 is SNEGSKA (reference sequence). The CDR3 coding sequence is TGCAGTGCCGACGACAGGGTTCAGCCCCAGCATTTT. Its translation is CSADDRVQPQHF.

This clonotype appeared a single time. The chain carries TRBV4-1 and TRBJ2-7; D is undetermined. Matching the DNA end better, TRBJ2-5 makes the J call doubtful. The CDR3 is 14 residues long. In germline, CDR1 is MGHRA, CDR2 YSYEKL. The CDR3 loop is CASSQDFRAETQYF. The CDR3 coding sequence is TGCGCCAGCAGCCAAGATTTCCGAGCAGAGACCCAGTACTTC.

This clonotype turned up a few times. V and J are TRBV6-2 or TRBV6-3 and TRBJ1-2, with D possibly TRBD1 on 5 matching bases. Germline V CDR1 and CDR2: MNHEY, SVGEGT. The CDR3 is 15 residues long. Trimming stripped 6 bases from V and 4 bases from J, with 18 bases between. CDR3 region: CASRAPGRTFYGYTF. CDR3 nucleotides: TGTGCCAGCAGAGCCCCGGGGCGGACCTTCTATGGCTACACCTTC.

The chain recombines TRBV3-1 with TRBJ2-6; 7 bases are shared with TRBD2. Germline V lookup: CDR1 LGHDT, CDR2 YNNKEL (reference sequence). With V trimmed by 1 base and J by 8 bases, 5 bases remained unmatched. The CDR3 sequence is 15 residues long. The DNA for the CDR3 is TGTGCCAGCAGCCAAGCCTGGCGGGGGACCAACGTCCTGACTTTC. This sequence encodes CASSQAWRGTNVLTF.

The chain has TRBV30 and TRBJ2-1; D perhaps matches TRBD2 (6 bases). The germline gives CDR1 GTSNPN, CDR2 SVGIG (reference sequence). CDR3 length: 16 residues. Trimming shortened V by 3 bases and J by 0 bases, and 15 bases separated the two germline ends. CDR3 sequence: CAWSEGGAGSYNEQFF. The CDR3 DNA sequence: TGTGCCTGGAGCGAGGGCGGGGCTGGCTCCTACAATGAGCAGTTCTTC.

The chain is built from TRBV20-1 and TRBJ2-1, with 15 bases that match TRBD2. Germline CDR1 and CDR2: DFQATT and SNEGSKA (reference sequence). The CDR3 loop spans 17 amino acids. V was clipped by 6 bases and J by 3 bases; unmatched bases: 9. Here the CDR3 reads CSAPRTSGRAVYNEQFF. CDR3 coding DNA: TGCAGTGCGCCCCGGACTAGCGGGAGGGCCGTCTACAATGAGCAGTTCTTC.

The rearrangement links TRBV20-1 to TRBJ2-3, with TRBD2 matching over 12 bases. The CDR3 has 16 residues. Germline V lookup: CDR1 DFQATT, CDR2 SNEGSKA (reference sequence). J lost 1 base, V lost 2 bases, and 4 bases had no gene match. The CDR3 loop reads CSARSRTSGGTDTQYF. The CDR3 region has the DNA TGCAGTGCTAGATCCCGGACTAGCGGGGGCACAGATACGCAGTATTTT.

This clonotype was counted between two and nine times. V and J are TRBV11-2 and TRBJ2-5; 8 nucleotides align to TRBD1. Germline V gene data show CDR1 as SGHAT and CDR2 as FQNNGV. The CDR3 spans 16 residues. V lost 2 bases to trimming and J lost 2 bases; unmatched junction nucleotides: 7. The CDR3 DNA is TGTGCCAGCAGCTTACCCTTGACAGGGGAGCAAGAGACCCAGTACTTC. Its translation: CASSLPLTGEQETQYF. The variable domain in full, completed from reference TRBV11-2 and TRBJ2-5, reads EAGVAQSPRYKIIEKRQSVAFWCNPISGHATLYWYQQILGQGPKLLIQFQNNGVVDDSQLPKDRFSAERLKGVDSTLKIQPAKLEDSAVYLCASSLPLTGEQETQYFGPGTRLLVL.

The count of this clonotype is one. The V gene is TRBV20-1, the J gene TRBJ2-3; D remains unclear. In germline, CDR1 is DFQATT, CDR2 SNEGSKA (reference sequence). V was shortened by 0 bases and J by 3 bases, with 10 bases between the two germline ends. The CDR3 covers 14 residues. The CDR3 DNA reads TGCAGTGCTAGAGATCTTGCAGTAACAGATACGCAGTATTTT. It translates to CSARDLAVTDTQYF.

This clonotype was found a few times. J is TRBJ2-7 and V is TRBV7-9, with D tentatively TRBD1 (5 bases). V lost 1 base and J lost 0, with 19 bases in between. Germline loops: CDR1 SEHNR, CDR2 FQNEAQ (reference sequence). This CDR3 region has 18 residues. As DNA, the CDR3 is TGTGCCAGCAGCTTAGATGGAGCGTTCAGACAGTCCTCCTACGAGCAGTACTTC. Encoded protein: CASSLDGAFRQSSYEQYF.

This clonotype came up a few times. The rearrangement joins TRBV2 to TRBJ2-7; no reliable D call. The ends were cut back, 7 bases at V and 6 bases at J, with 16 bases in the middle. The CDR3 has 13 residues. From germline, CDR1 is SNHLY and CDR2 FYNNEI. In DNA form, the CDR3 reads TGTGCCAGCATCCTAGACTCTGCGTCCGAGCAGTACTTC. Residues: CASILDSASEQYF. Combining the CDR3 with reference TRBV2 and TRBJ2-7 gives the whole variable domain EPEVTQTPSHQVTQMGQEVILRCVPISNHLYFYWYRQILGQKVEFLVSFYNNEISEKSEIFDDQFSVERPDGSNFTLKIRSTKLEDSAMYFCASILDSASEQYFGPGTRLTVT.

About this clonotype: This sequence may be a read error, since a much larger clone differs from it by one base. The chain joins TRBV7-2 to TRBJ2-4, with 12 bases identical to TRBD2. The germline gives CDR1 SGHTA, CDR2 FQGNSA. The CDR3 consists of 17 residues. The ends lost 0 bases at V and 7 bases at J; junction bases unmatched: 7. The CDR3 is CASSLAALAGGMNIQYF. The DNA of the CDR3 is TGTGCCAGCAGCTTAGCGGCGCTAGCGGGGGGGATGAACATTCAGTACTTC.

The chain uses TRBV6-6 and TRBJ2-1, with a tentative D call TRBD2 (6 bases). Trimming cost V 6 bases and J 7 bases, with 7 bases left between them. Germline CDR1 and CDR2: MNHNY and SVGAGI (reference sequence). The CDR3 consists of 11 residues. CDR3 sequence: CASREGNEQFF. The CDR3 DNA is TGTGCCAGCAGGGAGGGGAATGAGCAGTTCTTC.

The rearrangement joins TRBV3-1 to TRBJ1-4, with D hard to call. V lost 0 bases, J lost 8 bases, and 10 bases lay in between. CDR3 size: 14 residues. Per germline, CDR1 LGHDT and CDR2 YNNKEL (reference sequence). CDR3 in amino acids: CASSQEWAAEKLFF. The CDR3 nucleotides are TGTGCCAGCAGCCAAGAATGGGCAGCCGAAAAACTGTTTTTT.

The chain links TRBV6-2 or TRBV6-3 to TRBJ1-5; D gene unclear. CDR3 length: 17 amino acids. The V end was cut by 2 bases, the J end by 1 base, with 15 bases between. Germline loops: CDR1 MNHEY, CDR2 SVGEGT. Written as DNA, the CDR3 is TGTGCCAGCAGTTACGACGTAGTAGGATCCAGCAATCAGCCCCAGCATTTT. Translation: CASSYDVVGSSNQPQHF.

The chain uses TRBV7-2 and TRBJ2-3; 7 nucleotides line up with TRBD2. V trimming: 2 bases; J trimming: 3 bases; junction bases outside the gene matches: 5. The CDR3 has 15 amino acids. Germline CDR1 and CDR2: SGHTA and FQGNSA. CDR3 amino acids: CASSLPAGMTDTQYF. The CDR3, as DNA: TGTGCCAGCAGCTTACCAGCGGGGATGACAGATACGCAGTATTTT. Drawing the rest from reference TRBV7-2 and TRBJ2-3, the complete variable domain is GAGVSQSPSNKVTEKGKDVELRCDPISGHTALYWYRQSLGQGLEFLIYFQGNSAPDKSGLPSDRFSAERTGGSVSTLTIQRTQQEDSAVYLCASSLPAGMTDTQYFGPGTRLTVL.

This clonotype has just a few counts. The V gene is TRBV20-1, the J gene TRBJ1-1; the D is unclear. Per germline, CDR1 DFQATT and CDR2 SNEGSKA (reference sequence). V was pared by 7 bases and J by 6 bases, with 18 bases between. CDR3 length equals 13 residues. For the CDR3, the DNA is TGCAGTGGGCGCTATGTCGGCGTAGCTGAAGCTTTCTTT. Translation gives CSGRYVGVAEAFF.

This chain uses TRBV12-3 or TRBV12-4 with TRBJ2-1, with a tentative D call TRBD1 (6 bases). V lost 5 bases and J lost 5, with 19 bases in between. The CDR3 is 16 amino acids. CDR3 protein: CASSRDGGTLNNEQFF. Written as DNA, the CDR3 is TGTGCCAGCAGTCGTGATGGTGGGACACTCAACAATGAGCAGTTCTTC.

The V call is TRBV2, the J call TRBJ1-4; no definite D call. In germline, CDR1 is SNHLY, CDR2 FYNNEI. CDR3 length equals 12 residues. Trimming pared 5 bases from V and 14 bases from J, leaving 15 bases between. Here the CDR3 DNA reads TGTGCCAGCAGTCCCTTGTCAGGTTTTCTGTTTTTT. Protein product: CASSPLSGFLFF.